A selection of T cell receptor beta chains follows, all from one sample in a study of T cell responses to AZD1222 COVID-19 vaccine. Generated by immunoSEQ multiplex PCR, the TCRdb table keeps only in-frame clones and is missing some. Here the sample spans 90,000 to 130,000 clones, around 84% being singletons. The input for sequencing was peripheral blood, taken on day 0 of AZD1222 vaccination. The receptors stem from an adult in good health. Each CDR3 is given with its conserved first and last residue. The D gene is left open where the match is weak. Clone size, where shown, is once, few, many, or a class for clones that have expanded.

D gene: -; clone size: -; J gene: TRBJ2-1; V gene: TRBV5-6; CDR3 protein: CASSSRVGGINEQFF; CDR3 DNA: TGTGCCAGCAGCTCCCGAGTGGGAGGAATCAATGAGCAGTTCTTC
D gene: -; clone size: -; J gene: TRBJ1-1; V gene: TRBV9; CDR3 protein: CASSNSLVENTEAFF; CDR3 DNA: TGTGCCAGCAGCAACAGCCTGGTTGAGAACACTGAAGCTTTCTTT
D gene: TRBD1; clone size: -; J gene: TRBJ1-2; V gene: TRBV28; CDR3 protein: CASQTGGGPGGYTF; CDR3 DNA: TGTGCCAGCCAGACAGGGGGCGGACCTGGGGGCTACACCTTC
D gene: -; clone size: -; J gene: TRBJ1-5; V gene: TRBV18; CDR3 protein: CASSPSTGGNGQPQHF; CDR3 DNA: TGTGCCAGCTCACCAAGTACGGGAGGGAACGGTCAGCCCCAGCATTTT
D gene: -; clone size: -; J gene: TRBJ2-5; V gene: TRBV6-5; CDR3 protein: CASGGGTQTQYF; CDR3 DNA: TGTGCCAGCGGAGGGGGGACCCAGACCCAGTACTTC
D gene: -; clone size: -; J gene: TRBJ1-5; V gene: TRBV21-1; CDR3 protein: CASSTRQGSKVSQPQHF; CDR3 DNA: TGTGCCAGCAGCACCCGACAGGGAAGTAAAGTAAGCCAGCCCCAGCATTTT
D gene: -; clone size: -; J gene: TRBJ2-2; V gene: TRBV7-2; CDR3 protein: CASSRRISNTGELFF; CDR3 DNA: TGTGCCAGCAGCCGCCGGATATCGAACACCGGGGAGCTGTTTTTT
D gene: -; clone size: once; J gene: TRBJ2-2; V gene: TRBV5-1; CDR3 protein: CASSALGGGNTGELFF; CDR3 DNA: TGCGCCAGCAGCGCCCTAGGAGGGGGCAACACCGGGGAGCTGTTTTTT
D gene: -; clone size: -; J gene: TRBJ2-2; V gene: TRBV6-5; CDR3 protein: CASSYRQAGGELFF; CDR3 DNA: TGTGCCAGCAGTTACAGGCAGGCCGGCGGGGAGCTGTTTTTT
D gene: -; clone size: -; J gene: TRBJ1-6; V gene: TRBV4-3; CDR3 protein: CASSQADQFYSPLHF; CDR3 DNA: TGCGCCAGCAGCCAAGCAGATCAGTTTTATTCACCCCTCCACTTT
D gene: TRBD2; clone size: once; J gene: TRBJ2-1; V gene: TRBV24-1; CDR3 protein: CATSDRRGTQKQFF; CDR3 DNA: TGTGCCACCAGTGATCGGCGGGGGACTCAAAAGCAGTTCTTC
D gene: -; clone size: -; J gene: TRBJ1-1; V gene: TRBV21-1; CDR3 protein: CASSKVEVGQMNTEAFF; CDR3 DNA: TGTGCCAGCAGCAAAGTGGAGGTAGGGCAGATGAACACTGAAGCTTTCTTT
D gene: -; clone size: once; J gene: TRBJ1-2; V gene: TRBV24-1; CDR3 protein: CATSGLGIYGYTF; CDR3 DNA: TGTGCCACCAGTGGTTTAGGGATCTATGGCTACACCTTC
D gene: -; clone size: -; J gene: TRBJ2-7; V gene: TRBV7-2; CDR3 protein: CASSYILTGMKNEQYF; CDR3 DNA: TGTGCCAGCAGCTATATATTAACAGGGATGAAGAACGAGCAGTACTTC
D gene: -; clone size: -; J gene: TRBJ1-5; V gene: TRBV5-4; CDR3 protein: CASSFAGSPPNQPQHF; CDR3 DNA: TGTGCCAGCAGCTTCGCGGGATCTCCCCCTAATCAGCCCCAGCATTTT
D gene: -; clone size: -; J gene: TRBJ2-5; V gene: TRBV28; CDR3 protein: CASSTQGDYQETQYF; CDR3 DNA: TGTGCCAGCAGTACACAGGGAGATTATCAGGAGACCCAGTACTTC
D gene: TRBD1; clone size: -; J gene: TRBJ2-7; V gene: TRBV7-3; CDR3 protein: CASSRRQGSYEQYF; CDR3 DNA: TGTGCCAGCAGCCGGCGACAGGGGTCCTACGAGCAGTACTTC
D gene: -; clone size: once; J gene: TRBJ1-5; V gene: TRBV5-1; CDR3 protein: CASSRDGNQPQHF; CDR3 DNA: TGCGCCAGCAGCCGGGACGGAAATCAGCCCCAGCATTTT
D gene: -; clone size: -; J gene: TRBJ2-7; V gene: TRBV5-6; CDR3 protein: CASSLAGNEQYF; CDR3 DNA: TGTGCCAGCAGCTTGGCTGGTAACGAGCAGTACTTC
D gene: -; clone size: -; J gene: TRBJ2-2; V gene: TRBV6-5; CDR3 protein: CASSVAPTNTGELFF; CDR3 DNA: TGTGCCAGCAGCGTCGCGCCGACGAACACCGGGGAGCTGTTTTTT
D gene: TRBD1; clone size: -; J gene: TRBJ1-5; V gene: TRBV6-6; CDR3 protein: CASSYAGGGNQPQHF; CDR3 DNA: TGTGCCAGCAGTTACGCAGGGGGCGGCAATCAGCCCCAGCATTTT
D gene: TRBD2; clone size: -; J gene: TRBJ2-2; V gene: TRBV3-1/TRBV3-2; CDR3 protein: CASSSGTSGARGTGELFF; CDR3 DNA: TGTGCCAGCTCCTCCGGGACTAGCGGGGCCCGGGGCACCGGGGAGCTGTTTTTT
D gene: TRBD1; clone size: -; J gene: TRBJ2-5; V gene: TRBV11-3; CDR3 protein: CASSLRTGGETQYF; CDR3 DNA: TGTGCCAGCAGCCTCCGGACAGGCGGGGAGACCCAGTACTTC
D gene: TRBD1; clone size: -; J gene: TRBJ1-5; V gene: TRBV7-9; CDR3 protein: CASSPDRDGNQPQHF; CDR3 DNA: TGTGCCAGCAGCCCAGACAGGGACGGCAATCAGCCCCAGCATTTT
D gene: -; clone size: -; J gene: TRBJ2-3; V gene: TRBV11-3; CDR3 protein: CASSLDSDTQYF; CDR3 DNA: TGTGCCAGCAGCTTAGACTCAGATACGCAGTATTTT